Listed here are 16 T cell receptor beta chains from one sample, sequenced in a study of shared clonotypes between healthy human individuals. Clones were read by immunoSEQ multiplex PCR, and TCRdb kept only the in-frame ones, dropping some. Among approximately 2.3 million clones, about 92% were seen once, and the ten largest hold roughly 0.36%. The sequenced material came from naive CD4+ T cells from PBMCs. Regarding subset: CD45RA+ positively selected. These receptors were collected from a man between 18 and 35 years old in good health. Some clones in this sample may be carry-over from other donors' samples.

The rearrangement joins TRBV9 to TRBJ2-3; D is tentatively TRBD1 or TRBD2 (6 bases each). V lost 3 bases, J lost 0 bases, and 23 bases lay in between. The CDR3 sequence is 19 residues long. CDR1 SGDLS and CDR2 YYNGEE come from the germline V gene. For the CDR3, the DNA is TGTGCCAGCAGCGACCGAGGAGGGACATCAGGGGCTAGCACAGATACGCAGTATTTT. This translates into CASSDRGGTSGASTDTQYF.

In its sample, this clone was seen once. This rearrangement joins TRBV27 to TRBJ2-3; 9 positions match TRBD1. CDR1 is MNHEY and CDR2 is SMNVEV in the germline V gene (reference sequence). The junction had 6 bases not matched to a gene; V was cut back by 5 bases and J by 6 bases. The CDR3 extends over 14 amino acids. Written as DNA, the CDR3 is TGTGCCAGCAGTAAGGGACAGGGTAGGGATACGCAGTATTTT. As protein: CASSKGQGRDTQYF.

The chain's CDR3 is CASSPGQGGFEQPQHF. CDR3 bases: TGCGCCAGCAGCCCAGGACAGGGAGGGTTTGAGCAGCCCCAGCATTTT. V usage is TRBV5-1 and J usage is TRBJ1-5, with 8 positions matching TRBD1. Per the germline V gene, CDR1 is SGHRS and CDR2 is YFSETQ. J was trimmed by 7 bases and V by 4 bases; bases with no gene match: 13. This CDR3 region has 16 residues.

The V call is TRBV5-1, the J call TRBJ2-1, with TRBD2 identical over 13 bases. CDR3 length: 17 amino acids. After removal of 5 bases from V and 4 bases from J, the junction contained 9 bases not matched to a gene. From germline, CDR1 is SGHRS and CDR2 YFSETQ. CDR3 coding DNA: TGCGCCAGCAGGAAGATCCCGGGACTAGCGGGATACAATGAGCAGTTCTTC. Translated, it gives CASRKIPGLAGYNEQFF.

This clone appeared a few times. The chain is built from TRBV19 and TRBJ2-5; D gene uncertain. The V gene's germline CDR1 is LNHDA and CDR2 SQIVND (reference sequence). The CDR3 totals 13 residues. V gave up 7 bases and J gave up 1 base, with 10 bases separating them. For the CDR3, the DNA is TGTGCCAGTAAACAGATCCCCCAAGAGACCCAGTACTTC. Translation: CASKQIPQETQYF.

The J gene is TRBJ2-5, the V gene TRBV5-1; the D call may be TRBD1 or TRBD2 (5 bases each). This CDR3 region has 17 residues. Per the germline V gene, CDR1 is SGHRS and CDR2 is YFSETQ. The germline V and J ends were trimmed by 2 bases and 1 base, with 18 bases remaining between them. The CDR3, as DNA: TGCGCCAGCAGCTTACTCCTGACGGGGCTCTCCCAAGAGACCCAGTACTTC. Its protein is CASSLLLTGLSQETQYF.

The chain links TRBV4-1 to TRBJ2-5; the match to TRBD2 covers 7 bases. The DNA end lines up better with TRBJ2-7; the J call may be wrong. The germline V gene has CDR1 MGHRA and CDR2 YSYEKL. CDR3 size: 15 residues. CDR3 nucleotide sequence: TGCGCCAGCAGCCCCGGGACTACACGCACCTACGAGCAGTACTTC. It is translated as CASSPGTTRTYEQYF.

This sequence joins TRBV7-6 and TRBJ2-6, with D unresolved. Trimming shortened V by 1 base and J by 0 bases, and 13 bases separated the two germline ends. The CDR3 is 18 residues long. Germline V gives CDR1 SGHVS, CDR2 FNYEAQ. CDR3 sequence (DNA): TGTGCCAGCAGCTTAGAGTCGGCTCCCTTCTCTGGGGCCAACGTCCTGACTTTC. Translation: CASSLESAPFSGANVLTF. Complete variable domain (other parts from reference TRBV7-6 and TRBJ2-6): GAGVSQSPRYKVTKRGQDVALRCDPISGHVSLYWYRQALGQGPEFLTYFNYEAQQDKSGLPNDRFSAERPEGSISTLTIQRTEQRDSAMYRCASSLESAPFSGANVLTFGAGSRLTVL.

A remark on this clone: Other DNA variants within this sample encode the same CDR3. J is TRBJ2-5 and V is TRBV5-1; D possibly uses TRBD1 or TRBD2 (6 bases each). The CDR3 totals 15 residues. The V end lost 2 bases, the J end lost 2 bases, and 13 bases lay between the germline ends. Looked up from germline, CDR1 is SGHRS and CDR2 is YFSETQ. Here the CDR3 reads CASSLGGGGQETQYF. The CDR3 DNA is TGCGCCAGCAGCTTAGGAGGGGGTGGTCAAGAGACCCAGTACTTC.

The chain combines TRBV7-3 with TRBJ2-5; 8 positions agree with TRBD1. The CDR3 is 16 amino acids. V trimming: 5 bases; J trimming: 2 bases; junction bases outside the gene matches: 10. Per germline, CDR1 SGHTA and CDR2 FQGTGA. The CDR3 nucleotides are TGTGCCAGCAGCACCCGGACAGGGACGGGGCAAGAGACCCAGTACTTC. It specifies CASSTRTGTGQETQYF.

Concerning this clone itself: This CDR3 is also generated by other DNA sequences in the sample. V usage is TRBV6-6 and J usage is TRBJ2-1, with a tentative D call TRBD2 (6 bases). CDR1 and CDR2 (germline): MNHNY, SVGAGI (reference sequence). V was trimmed by 4 bases and J by 0 bases, leaving 10 bases between them. The CDR3 covers 15 residues. The CDR3 DNA sequence: TGTGCCAGCAGTTTAGCGGAGAGCTCCTACAATGAGCAGTTCTTC. Translation: CASSLAESSYNEQFF.

V is TRBV9 and J is TRBJ2-4, with D tentatively TRBD2 (6 bases). There are 15 residues in the CDR3. The germline V gene encodes CDR1 SGDLS and CDR2 YYNGEE. The V and J ends lost 0 bases and 6 bases respectively, with 13 bases between them. The CDR3 here is CASSVGDRGGNIQYF. CDR3 bases: TGTGCCAGCAGCGTAGGGGATAGGGGAGGAAACATTCAGTACTTC.

This chain uses TRBV28 with TRBJ2-7; D is uncertain. Germline V gene data show CDR1 as MDHEN and CDR2 as SYDVKM. This CDR3 is 15 amino acids long. Deletions cut 7 bases from V and 0 bases from J, with 16 bases between. The CDR3 region has the DNA TGTGCCAGCACAAACCCGTACAGTAGCTCCTACGAGCAGTACTTC. Its protein product is CASTNPYSSSYEQYF.

The rearrangement joins TRBV4-1 to TRBJ1-5; unclear D gene. Trimming pared 3 bases from V and 0 bases from J, leaving 9 bases between. Germline loops: CDR1 MGHRA, CDR2 YSYEKL. The CDR3 is 15 residues long. The CDR3 sequence is CASSQGFLSNQPQHF. DNA for the CDR3: TGCGCCAGCAGCCAGGGTTTCCTTAGCAATCAGCCCCAGCATTTT.

J is TRBJ2-2 and V is TRBV29-1; no definite D call. The CDR3 consists of 13 residues. Trimming removed 7 bases at V and 5 bases at J, with 14 bases between. Germline V gives CDR1 SQVTM, CDR2 ANQGSEA. CDR3 amino acids: CSAGRLLTGELFF. The CDR3 nucleotides read TGCAGCGCAGGCCGACTTCTTACCGGGGAGCTGTTTTTT.

A remark on this clone: The same CDR3 arises from other DNA sequences in this sample as well. The genes are TRBV28 and TRBJ1-5; maybe TRBD1 (6 bases). The germline gives CDR1 MDHEN, CDR2 SYDVKM. V lost 6 bases, J lost 4 bases, and 10 bases lay in between. CDR3 length: 13 residues. This chain's CDR3 is CASSRTVNQPQHF. The CDR3 nucleotides are TGTGCCAGCAGCAGGACAGTTAATCAGCCCCAGCATTTT.